The next 30 T cell receptor beta chains were all read from a single sample in a study of human T cells and chemical hapten exposure (dated by TCRdb to about 2021). The time point label on this specimen signifies: patch test 2, 6 weeks after DPC sensitization. What the treatment or condition label conveys for this sample: therapeutic diphenylcyclopropenone sensitization with weekly scalp DPC. The library relied on RACE. The reads were generated on a NextSeq 500. TCRdb handled the public reads itself, with Q25 trimming in fastp and clone calling in MiXCR, and kept productive beta chains. Each record represents a unique CDR3 protein, reported with the most common genes and DNA among its rows. Here the sample has roughly 69,000 distinct CDR3 sequences; under 13% occur a single time. The ten largest account for around 6.8% of the sample. This sample comprised whole blood, obtained in connection with sensitization to the hapten diphenylcyclopropenone (DPC). The receptors were gathered from a woman between 50 and 59 years old with alopecia areata. Some clones in this sample may be carry-over from other donors' samples.

This clonotype was recorded many times. This chain links TRBV7-8 with TRBJ2-1, with 9 bases aligning to TRBD2. The CDR3 sequence is 15 residues long. V lost 2 bases, J lost 6 bases, and 5 bases stayed unmatched. Per germline, CDR1 SGHVS and CDR2 FQNEAQ. The CDR3 region has the DNA TGTGCCAGCAGCTTATTGACTAGCGGTTCCAATGAGCAGTTCTTC. Translated, it gives CASSLLTSGSNEQFF.

This clonotype was seen at least ten times. The chain has TRBV18 and TRBJ1-5; perhaps TRBD1 as D (6 bases). The CDR3 is 13 residues long. The germline V gene encodes CDR1 KGHSH and CDR2 LQKENI. V shed 3 bases and J shed 6 bases, with 9 bases lying between them. CDR3 protein: CASSPQTGQPQHF. DNA for the CDR3: TGTGCCAGCTCACCCCAGACAGGTCAGCCCCAGCATTTT.

Ten or more counts support this clonotype. CDR3 coding DNA: TGCGCCAGCAGCTACCGGGACAGGGTCAATGAGCAGTTCTTC. Translated, it gives CASSYRDRVNEQFF. The rearrangement uses TRBV5-1 and TRBJ2-1; 9 bases are shared with TRBD1. The germline V gene encodes CDR1 SGHRS and CDR2 YFSETQ. The CDR3 has 14 amino acids. Trimming removed 3 bases from V and 6 bases from J; junction bases left unmatched: 4.

The genes are TRBV9 and TRBJ2-2; 9 bases map to TRBD1. The length of the CDR3 is 17 residues. V dropped 5 bases and J dropped 5; count of bases not matched to a gene: 13. Germline-derived CDR1 and CDR2 are SGDLS and YYNGEE. The CDR3 sequence is CASSADRGRPGTGELFF. Here the CDR3 DNA reads TGTGCCAGCAGTGCCGACAGGGGGAGGCCCGGAACCGGGGAGCTGTTTTTT.

This clonotype has at least ten counts. J is TRBJ2-3 and V is TRBV11-2, with D unresolved. This CDR3 contains 13 residues. Germline-derived CDR1 and CDR2 are SGHAT and FQNNGV. V gave up 0 bases and J gave up 6 bases, with 7 bases separating them. The DNA for the CDR3 is TGTGCCAGCAGCTTAGACCCCGGCGATACGCAGTATTTT. Translating it yields CASSLDPGDTQYF.

There are many counts of this clonotype. The chain is built from TRBV7-9 and TRBJ2-7; TRBD2 agrees at 13 bases. In germline, CDR1 is SEHNR, CDR2 FQNEAQ (reference sequence). After removal of 5 bases from V and 2 bases from J, the junction contained 6 bases not matched to a gene. The CDR3 length is 16 residues. In DNA form, the CDR3 reads TGTGCCAGCAGCCTCGGACTAGCGGGAGCGACCTACGAGCAGTACTTC. It yields the protein CASSLGLAGATYEQYF. Filled out from reference TRBV7-9 and TRBJ2-7, the complete variable domain reads DTGVSQNPRHKITKRGQNVTFRCDPISEHNRLYWYRQTLGQGPEFLTYFQNEAQLEKSRLLSDRFSAERPKGSFSTLEIQRTEQGDSAMYLCASSLGLAGATYEQYFGPGTRLTVT.

In this sample, this clonotype turned up a few times. The CDR3 protein is CSATSGRDYNEQFF. Here the CDR3 DNA reads TGCAGTGCTACCAGCGGGAGGGACTACAATGAGCAGTTCTTC. The chain has TRBV20-1 and TRBJ2-1; 10 bases are a match to TRBD2. Germline loops: CDR1 DFQATT, CDR2 SNEGSKA (reference sequence). The CDR3 sequence is 14 residues long. The junction had 3 bases not matched to a gene; V was cut back by 4 bases and J by 3 bases.

The chain combines TRBV18 with TRBJ2-3; D assignment may be TRBD1 or TRBD2 (6 bases each). This CDR3 has 15 residues. V dropped 2 bases and J dropped 2 bases, with 11 bases sitting between them. The germline gives CDR1 KGHSH, CDR2 LQKENI. The CDR3 bases are TGTGCCAGCTCACCAAGGGGGGCCACCACAGATACGCAGTATTTT. Translating it yields CASSPRGATTDTQYF.

There are a few counts of this clonotype. The J gene is TRBJ2-7, the V gene TRBV6-2 or TRBV6-3; TRBD2 matches 8 bases. The germline V gene has CDR1 MNHEY and CDR2 SVGEGT. Losses at the gene ends were 7 bases for V and 1 base for J; bases not matched to a gene: 6. The CDR3 has 14 residues. The CDR3 DNA follows: TGTGCCAGCAATTGGGCGGGAGGTTCCTACGAGCAGTACTTC. It encodes CASNWAGGSYEQYF.

The chain recombines TRBV20-1 with TRBJ2-7, with 14 bases lining up with TRBD2. V gave up 5 bases and J gave up 6 bases; unmatched junction bases: 3. Germline CDR1 reads DFQATT; CDR2 reads SNEGSKA (reference sequence). This CDR3 spans 13 amino acids. The CDR3 DNA reads as TGCAGTGCTGGGACTAGCGGGAGTGGCGAGCAGTACTTC. It is translated as CSAGTSGSGEQYF.

The CDR3 protein is CASSFPGRRSSYEQYF. CDR3 bases: TGTGCCAGCAGCTTTCCGGGACGCAGGAGCTCCTACGAGCAGTACTTC. This chain uses TRBV7-9 with TRBJ2-7; TRBD1 or TRBD2 may be the D gene (5 bases each). This CDR3 contains 16 residues. The germline V gene encodes CDR1 SEHNR and CDR2 FQNEAQ (reference sequence). V was clipped by 3 bases and J by 0 bases, with 15 bases between them.

This clonotype was found many times. This chain joins TRBV20-1 and TRBJ1-6; TRBD1 might be the D (5 bases). This CDR3 is built from 16 residues. Germline CDR1 DFQATT, CDR2 SNEGSKA (reference sequence). V lost 0 bases and J lost 5, with 14 bases in between. CDR3 DNA sequence: TGCAGTGCTAGAGATGCCGGGACGTCAGATAATTCACCCCTCCACTTT. It yields the protein CSARDAGTSDNSPLHF.

This clonotype came up many times. The CDR3 DNA reads as TGTGCCAGCAGCTCGTCCGGGACTAGCAGAAACAATGAGCAGTTCTTC. It encodes CASSSSGTSRNNEQFF. The chain uses TRBV7-6 and TRBJ2-1; 9 bases agree with TRBD2. Per germline, CDR1 SGHVS and CDR2 FNYEAQ. Trimming took 4 bases from V and 5 from J; bases not matched to a gene: 9. The length of the CDR3 is 16 residues.

The chain uses TRBV19 and TRBJ2-2, with 7 bases fitting TRBD2. Germline V lookup: CDR1 LNHDA, CDR2 SQIVND (reference sequence). Trimming cost V 9 bases and J 6 bases; bases outside gene matches: 10. The CDR3 loop spans 14 amino acids. For the CDR3, the DNA is TGTGCCAGCATCAGCGGGGCCCGGGCCGGGGAGCTGTTTTTT. Translating it yields CASISGARAGELFF.

This clonotype came up many times. This chain uses TRBV6-5 with TRBJ2-3; D possibly corresponds to TRBD1 (5 bases). The CDR3 is made up of 16 amino acids. The germline V and J ends were trimmed by 7 bases and 4 bases, with 21 bases remaining between them. Germline V gene lookup returns CDR1 MNHEY and CDR2 SVGAGI. The CDR3 coding sequence is TGTGCCAGCAAGGCCGTCGGGCAGGGTATTGCAGATACGCAGTATTTT. Its translation is CASKAVGQGIADTQYF.

This clonotype was seen many times. This chain connects TRBV3-1 to TRBJ2-3, with D perhaps being TRBD1 or TRBD2 (5 bases each). CDR1 is LGHDT and CDR2 is YNNKEL in the germline V gene (reference sequence). V was shortened by 4 bases and J by 2 bases, with 10 bases between the two germline ends. The CDR3 is 14 amino acids. The CDR3, as DNA: TGTGCCAGCAGCCGGGACGTACCCACAGATACGCAGTATTTT. Amino acids: CASSRDVPTDTQYF.

This clonotype was recorded a few times. V usage is TRBV20-1 and J usage is TRBJ2-5; no clear D. V was cut by 2 bases and J by 3 bases, with 7 bases left in between. The CDR3 covers 12 residues. Germline values: CDR1 DFQATT, CDR2 SNEGSKA (reference sequence). The CDR3: CSARRLEETQYF. CDR3 DNA: TGCAGTGCTAGACGATTAGAAGAGACCCAGTACTTC.

The chain couples TRBV29-1 to TRBJ2-7; no reliable D call. This CDR3 contains 13 residues. Germline V CDR1 and CDR2: SQVTM, ANQGSEA. Trimming removed 4 bases at V and 2 bases at J, with 12 bases between. CDR3 sequence (DNA): TGCAGCGTTGTAAGGGCGCTTACCTACGAGCAGTACTTC. Translation gives CSVVRALTYEQYF.

The chain recombines TRBV5-1 with TRBJ2-5, with no clear D. In germline, CDR1 is SGHRS, CDR2 YFSETQ. Trimming left V 0 bases short and J 5 bases short, with 8 bases between. The CDR3 runs 13 residues. CDR3: CASSLAMGETQYF. In DNA form, the CDR3 reads TGCGCCAGCAGCTTGGCCATGGGGGAGACCCAGTACTTC.

This clonotype has at least ten counts. The chain uses TRBV7-3 and TRBJ2-3, with 10 bases lining up with TRBD1. Germline CDR1 is SGHTA and CDR2 is FQGTGA. The CDR3 sequence is 16 residues long. The V segment lost 1 base and the J segment 4 bases; nucleotides outside the gene matches: 5. This CDR3 is CASSLSGTGVADTQYF. The CDR3 region has the DNA TGTGCCAGCAGCTTAAGCGGGACAGGGGTAGCAGATACGCAGTATTTT. The entire variable domain, with the rest obtained from reference TRBV7-3 and TRBJ2-3, is as follows: GAGVSQTPSNKVTEKGKYVELRCDPISGHTALYWYRQSLGQGPEFLIYFQGTGAADDSGLPNDRFFAVRPEGSVSTLKIQRTERGDSAVYLCASSLSGTGVADTQYFGPGTRLTVL.

There are many counts of this clonotype. The chain links TRBV29-1 to TRBJ1-5; 7 nucleotides agree with TRBD1. The length of the CDR3 is 13 residues. CDR1 is SQVTM, CDR2 ANQGSEA, per germline. The V gene end was trimmed by 4 bases and the J gene end by 4 bases; junction bases not matched to a gene: 4. This CDR3 reads CSVGTGRNQPQHF. The CDR3 bases are TGCAGCGTTGGGACAGGCCGAAATCAGCCCCAGCATTTT.

This clonotype was seen repeatedly, ten times or more. V and J are TRBV20-1 and TRBJ2-7; 13 bases match TRBD2. Germline V gene data show CDR1 as DFQATT and CDR2 as SNEGSKA (reference sequence). There are 14 residues in the CDR3. The trim removed 3 bases at V and 4 bases at J, leaving 3 bases unmatched. In DNA form, the CDR3 reads TGCAGTGCTAGGGGACTAGCGGGAAAGTACGAGCAGTACTTC. The encoded protein is CSARGLAGKYEQYF.

This clonotype was seen once. This may be a read error, as it is one base from a much larger clone. This chain connects TRBV18 to TRBJ1-1, with TRBD1 matching 7 bases. CDR3 length equals 13 residues. Germline V CDR1 and CDR2: KGHSH, LQKENI. The CDR3 DNA reads as TGTGTCAGCTCAACATTACAGGGGACTGAAGCTTTCTTT. Protein product: CVSSTLQGTEAFF. The variable domain in full, completed from reference TRBV18 and TRBJ1-1, reads NAGVMQNPRHLVRRRGQEARLRCSPMKGHSHVYWYRQLPEEGLKFMVYLQKENIIDESGMPKERFSAEFPKEGPSILRIQQVVRGDSAAYFCVSSTLQGTEAFFGQGTRLTVV.

This clonotype has at least ten counts. The rearrangement uses TRBV11-2 and TRBJ2-1; D is perhaps TRBD2 (5 bases). The length of the CDR3 is 16 residues. V was pared by 6 bases and J by 1 base, with 16 bases between. Germline V lookup: CDR1 SGHAT, CDR2 FQNNGV. CDR3 protein: CASRTLGGRSYNEQFF. The CDR3 nucleotides are TGTGCCAGCAGGACCCTCGGAGGCCGATCCTACAATGAGCAGTTCTTC. The variable domain in full, with the rest retrieved from reference TRBV11-2 and TRBJ2-1, is EAGVAQSPRYKIIEKRQSVAFWCNPISGHATLYWYQQILGQGPKLLIQFQNNGVVDDSQLPKDRFSAERLKGVDSTLKIQPAKLEDSAVYLCASRTLGGRSYNEQFFGPGTRLTVL.

This clonotype came up many times. The rearrangement links TRBV20-1 to TRBJ2-1, with TRBD2 as a possible D gene (6 bases). This CDR3 is 13 amino acids long. The V and J ends lost 1 base and 10 bases respectively, with 14 bases between them. Germline V gene lookup returns CDR1 DFQATT and CDR2 SNEGSKA (reference sequence). CDR3 protein: CSARGRGSSEQFF. For the CDR3, the DNA is TGCAGTGCTAGAGGTCGGGGGTCTAGCGAGCAGTTCTTC.

V is TRBV2 and J is TRBJ2-7; 8 positions match TRBD2. Germline V lookup: CDR1 SNHLY, CDR2 FYNNEI. J was trimmed by 4 bases and V by 10 bases; bases with no gene match: 18. The CDR3 sequence is 16 residues long. Here the CDR3 DNA reads TGTGCCATCAGGGGCGATCCTGGGACTAGTGGGTACGAGCAGTACTTC. Protein sequence: CAIRGDPGTSGYEQYF.

Many counts were recorded for this clonotype. J is TRBJ2-7 and V is TRBV20-1; 8 positions agree with TRBD2. The J segment lost 1 base and the V segment lost 3 bases, leaving 5 bases of the junction unmatched. Germline V lookup: CDR1 DFQATT, CDR2 SNEGSKA (reference sequence). The CDR3 is 14 amino acids. In DNA, the CDR3 is TGCAGTGCTAGGACGGGACTAGTGTCCTACGAGCAGTACTTC. Amino acid sequence: CSARTGLVSYEQYF.

This clonotype has a count of ten or more. V usage is TRBV19 and J usage is TRBJ2-3, with no clear D. Trimming took off 6 bases at V and 1 base at J, with 8 bases between the two ends. The CDR3 loop spans 13 amino acids. Germline values: CDR1 LNHDA, CDR2 SQIVND (reference sequence). In nucleotides, the CDR3 is TGTGCCAGTAGGTTGGACCGCACAGATACGCAGTATTTT. Amino acid sequence: CASRLDRTDTQYF.

The chain links TRBV5-1 to TRBJ2-3; D unclear. In germline, CDR1 is SGHRS, CDR2 YFSETQ. V dropped 5 bases and J dropped 6 bases, with 7 bases sitting between them. The CDR3 runs to 11 residues. CDR3 sequence (DNA): TGCGCCAGCAGTGCGGTGGATACGCAGTATTTT. This sequence encodes CASSAVDTQYF.

Only one count was recorded for this clonotype. The CDR3 nucleotides read TGCAGTGCTTCAAGGACAGGGAGACCCGGGGAGCTGTTTTTT. Residues: CSASRTGRPGELFF. The rearrangement uses TRBV20-1 and TRBJ2-2; 8 bases fit TRBD1. Trimming cost V 5 bases and J 6 bases; bases outside gene matches: 8. The CDR3 has 14 residues. From germline, CDR1 is DFQATT and CDR2 SNEGSKA (reference sequence).